What follows are 6 T cell receptor beta chains derived from one specimen sequenced in a study of blood T cell repertoires in COVID-19. Clones were read by immunoSEQ multiplex PCR, and TCRdb kept only the in-frame ones, dropping some. Here the sample spans 100,000 to 150,000 clones, less than 90% being singletons. The sample comprised peripheral blood. The receptors derive from a woman younger than 45 who had recovered from COVID-19.

This chain connects TRBV19 to TRBJ1-1, with 10 positions matching TRBD1. In germline, CDR1 is LNHDA, CDR2 SQIVND (reference sequence). Trimming removed 9 bases from V and 0 bases from J; junction bases left unmatched: 7. The CDR3 spans 15 residues. Here the CDR3 DNA reads TGTGCCAGCGGGGACAGGGGCTACATGAACACTGAAGCTTTCTTT. Translating it yields CASGDRGYMNTEAFF. The variable domain in full, with the rest retrieved from reference TRBV19 and TRBJ1-1, is DGGITQSPKYLFRKEGQNVTLSCEQNLNHDAMYWYRQDPGQGLRLIYYSQIVNDFQKGDIAEGYSVSREKKESFPLTVTSAQKNPTAFYLCASGDRGYMNTEAFFGQGTRLTVV.

The rearrangement links TRBV10-2 to TRBJ1-2, with D unresolved. The V end was cut by 6 bases, the J end by 5 bases, with 13 bases between. Germline V CDR1 and CDR2: WSHSY, SAAADI. The CDR3 is 13 amino acids. The CDR3 sequence is CASRSMGTYGYTF. CDR3 in DNA: TGCGCCAGCAGATCGATGGGCACTTATGGCTACACCTTC.

Worth noting for this clone: An end of the junction does not agree with germline; a read error may underlie this. The chain is built from TRBV29-1 and TRBJ2-7, with 10 nucleotides matching TRBD1. Germline assignment: CDR1 SQVTM and CDR2 ANQGSEA. The CDR3 is 14 amino acids. The CDR3: CSAERQGATKEQYF. Here the CDR3 DNA reads TGCAGCGCTGAACGACAGGGGGCCACTAAGGAGCAGTACTTC.

This chain uses TRBV9 with TRBJ2-1; 7 bases match TRBD1. There are 14 residues in the CDR3. Per germline, CDR1 SGDLS and CDR2 YYNGEE. J was trimmed by 9 bases and V by 4 bases; bases with no gene match: 10. DNA for the CDR3: TGTGCCAGCAGCCCGACGGGACAGTCGGTTGAGCAGTTCTTC. Protein: CASSPTGQSVEQFF. Together with reference TRBV9 and TRBJ2-1, the CDR3 gives the full variable domain: DSGVTQTPKHLITATGQRVTLRCSPRSGDLSVYWYQQSLDQGLQFLIQYYNGEERAKGNILERFSAQQFPDLHSELNLSSLELGDSALYFCASSPTGQSVEQFFGPGTRLTVL.

The chain has TRBV5-6 and TRBJ1-4, with a possible D match to TRBD1 (6 bases). Germline V gene sequence: CDR1 SGHDT, CDR2 YYEEEE. There are 17 residues in the CDR3. The V end lost 1 base, the J end lost 7 bases, and 20 bases lay between the germline ends. Written as DNA, the CDR3 is TGTGCCAGCAGCTTGTTCTCCCCGGGGAACAGGGCTGAAAAACTGTTTTTT. Its translation: CASSLFSPGNRAEKLFF.

This rearrangement joins TRBV14 to TRBJ1-2, with 9 bases that match TRBD1. There are 15 residues in the CDR3. Trimming took 4 bases from V and 4 from J; bases not matched to a gene: 7. The germline V gene has CDR1 SGHDN and CDR2 FVKESK. The CDR3, as DNA: TGTGCCAGCAGCCGTACTGGGGACAGGGTCTATGGCTACACCTTC. Residues: CASSRTGDRVYGYTF.